This TCR beta chain appears in the sequencing data of a study of regulatory T cells in long-lasting Graves disease (dated by TCRdb to the early 2020s). Looking at the study overall: Persistent Graves' disease was defined as antithyroid drug treatment for over 5 years with persistently positive TSH receptor autoantibodies. Persistent Graves' disease patients were compared with newly diagnosed Graves' disease patients by peripheral blood TCR sequencing and RNA sequencing. The study was registered as a clinical trial and conducted in China. A total of some 35 samples underwent TCR sequencing, from about 13 patients with persistent Graves' disease and around 20 patients with newly diagnosed Graves' disease. In the clinical cohort, patients with persistent Graves' disease had used antithyroid drugs for an average of roughly ten years. What the study reported, not specific to this receptor: Patients with persistent disease shared more public clonotypes (around 2,500) than newly diagnosed patients did (about 970). Compared with newly diagnosed patients, patients with persistent Graves' disease had lower TCR Shannon entropy and fewer highly expanded clones, which suggests clonal expansion. Sequencing and analysis were limited to the TCR beta chain. The authors noted that the small sample size was a limitation that may lower accuracy. Peripheral blood alone was examined, since thyroid tissue, which constituted the primary lesion, could not be accessed.

A few counts support this clonotype. Which antigen it targets is not known. Base qualities are not recorded, but no much larger clone differs from it by a single base. The library was produced with multiplex PCR. Sequencing took place on an Illumina HiSeq 4000. TCR beta libraries were built with iRepertoire HTBI primers and Arm-PCR amplification of CDR3 regions. PCR products were gel purified before sequencing. On the authors' methods: Gene usage analysis of CDR3 amino acid clonotypes used the approximately 62 TRBV and about 13 TRBJ segments found across samples. Filtered high-quality paired reads were merged into contigs using COPE and FqMerger. BLAST was used to align contigs to the IMGT TRBV, TRBD and TRBJ reference genes, and CDR3 was defined following IMGT. Clonotypes above 0.1% frequency were classified as highly expanded clones. Repertoire diversity was measured by Shannon entropy, and V-J evenness by the Gini coefficient. Clonotypes shared by more than one individual were considered public. TCRdb reanalyzed the raw reads on its own, using fastp at Q25 for trimming and MiXCR for clone calling, and kept in-frame beta chains. CDR3 protein duplicates are merged, each entry listing the most common genes and DNA. The V and J calls were not made by the authors but by TCRdb's processing. In all, the sample holds hundreds of thousands of distinct CDR3 sequences, and less than 25% of those were seen once. More than 20% of the sample goes to the ten largest clones.

The time point label, as the study defines it: persistent/refractory GD, antithyroid drugs over 5 years with positive TRAb. For both TCR sequencing and RNA sequencing, RNA was extracted from PBMCs in TRIzol. The diagnosis of Graves' disease followed American Thyroid Association guidelines. The patients came from an endocrinology department in Xi'an, China. Each patient gave around 9.2 milliliters of peripheral blood, collected in an EDTA anticoagulant tube. PBMCs were isolated by Ficoll Paque Plus density gradient separation without further T cell sorting. RNA quality was checked with an Agilent 2100 Bioanalyzer and agarose gel, and concentration with a NanoDrop 2000. The source was peripheral blood mononuclear cells (PBMCs), collected when the disease was refractory, from a patient treated with antithyroid drugs. This TCR was recovered from a female donor with Graves disease.

The DNA sequence is as follows: TGTGCCAGCAGTTTATCGGCGAACACCGGGGAGCTGTTTTTT. It is translated as CASSLSANTGELFF. The sequence is built from TRBV27 and TRBJ2-2, with the D gene not confidently named. The trim is 0 bases for V and 0 bases for J, with a gap of 2 bases between the germline ends. Reading the germline V gene (reference sequence) gives CDR1 MNHEY and CDR2 SMNVEV. From its cysteine to its phenylalanine, the CDR3 spans 14 amino acids. Left in the record is the CDR3 DNA by itself, 42 bases read in frame from the first base.